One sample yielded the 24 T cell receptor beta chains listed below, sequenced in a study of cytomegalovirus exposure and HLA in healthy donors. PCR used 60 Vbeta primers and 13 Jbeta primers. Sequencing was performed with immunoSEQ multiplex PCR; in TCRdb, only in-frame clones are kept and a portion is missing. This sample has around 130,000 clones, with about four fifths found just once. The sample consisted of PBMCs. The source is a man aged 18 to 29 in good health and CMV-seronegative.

The CDR3 here is CASSASESSTTNTEAFF. The CDR3 region has the DNA TGCGCCAGCAGCGCAAGCGAAAGCTCCACCACGAACACTGAAGCTTTCTTT. V gene TRBV4-3 combines with J gene TRBJ1-1; D is undetermined. Trimming pared 5 bases from V and 1 base from J, leaving 20 bases between. The V gene's germline CDR1 is LGHNA and CDR2 YSLEER. This CDR3 spans 17 amino acids.

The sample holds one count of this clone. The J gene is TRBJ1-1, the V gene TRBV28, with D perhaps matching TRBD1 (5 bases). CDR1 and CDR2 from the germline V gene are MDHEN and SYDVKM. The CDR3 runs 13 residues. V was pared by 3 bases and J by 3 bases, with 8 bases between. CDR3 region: CASSFVTDTEAFF. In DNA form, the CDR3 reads TGTGCCAGCAGTTTTGTGACAGACACTGAAGCTTTCTTT.

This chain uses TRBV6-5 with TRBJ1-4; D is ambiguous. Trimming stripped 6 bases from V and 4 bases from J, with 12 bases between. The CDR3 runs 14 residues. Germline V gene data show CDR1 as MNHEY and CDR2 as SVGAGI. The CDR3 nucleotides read TGTGCCAGCAGCCGACAAATACTTAATGAAAAACTGTTTTTT. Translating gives CASSRQILNEKLFF.

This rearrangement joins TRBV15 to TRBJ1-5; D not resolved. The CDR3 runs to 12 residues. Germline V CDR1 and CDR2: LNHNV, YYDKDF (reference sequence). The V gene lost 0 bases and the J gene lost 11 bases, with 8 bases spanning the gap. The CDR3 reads CATSRDRVAQHF. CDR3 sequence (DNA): TGTGCCACCAGCAGAGATCGGGTGGCCCAGCATTTT. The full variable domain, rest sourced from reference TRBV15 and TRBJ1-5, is DAMVIQNPRYQVTQFGKPVTLSCSQTLNHNVMYWYQQKSSQAPKLLFHYYDKDFNNEADTPDNFQSRRPNTSFCFLDIRSPGLGDTAMYLCATSRDRVAQHFGDGTRLSIL.

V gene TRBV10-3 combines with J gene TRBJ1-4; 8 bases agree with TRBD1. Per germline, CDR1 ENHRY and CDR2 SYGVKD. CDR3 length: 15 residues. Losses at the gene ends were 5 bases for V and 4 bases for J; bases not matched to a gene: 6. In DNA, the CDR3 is TGTGCCATCAGTAGACAGGGGATTAATAATGAAAAACTGTTTTTT. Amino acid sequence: CAISRQGINNEKLFF.

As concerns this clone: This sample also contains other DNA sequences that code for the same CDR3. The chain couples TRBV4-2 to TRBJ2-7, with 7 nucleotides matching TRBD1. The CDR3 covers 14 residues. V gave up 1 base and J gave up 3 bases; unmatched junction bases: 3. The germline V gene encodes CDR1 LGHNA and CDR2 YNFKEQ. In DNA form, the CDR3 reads TGTGCCAGCAGCCAAGGACAGGGAGACTACGAGCAGTACTTC. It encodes CASSQGQGDYEQYF.

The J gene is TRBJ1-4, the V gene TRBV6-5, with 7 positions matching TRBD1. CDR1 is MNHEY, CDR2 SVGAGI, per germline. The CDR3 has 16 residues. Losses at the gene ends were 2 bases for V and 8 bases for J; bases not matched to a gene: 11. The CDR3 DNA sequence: TGTGCCAGCAGTTACAAATTCCAGGGGGTTGGCGAAAAACTGTTTTTT. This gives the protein CASSYKFQGVGEKLFF.

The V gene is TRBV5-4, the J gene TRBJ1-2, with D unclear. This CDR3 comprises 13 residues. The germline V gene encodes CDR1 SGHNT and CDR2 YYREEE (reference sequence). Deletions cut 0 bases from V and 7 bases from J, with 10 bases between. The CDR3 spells CASSLESLSGYTF. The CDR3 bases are TGTGCCAGCAGCTTGGAGTCTCTCAGTGGCTACACCTTC.

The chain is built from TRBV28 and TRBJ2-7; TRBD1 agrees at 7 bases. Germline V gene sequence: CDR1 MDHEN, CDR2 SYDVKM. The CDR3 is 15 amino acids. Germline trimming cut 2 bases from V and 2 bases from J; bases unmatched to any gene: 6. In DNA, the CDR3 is TGTGCCAGCAGTTTAGGAGACAGGGTAGCCTACGAGCAGTACTTC. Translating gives CASSLGDRVAYEQYF.

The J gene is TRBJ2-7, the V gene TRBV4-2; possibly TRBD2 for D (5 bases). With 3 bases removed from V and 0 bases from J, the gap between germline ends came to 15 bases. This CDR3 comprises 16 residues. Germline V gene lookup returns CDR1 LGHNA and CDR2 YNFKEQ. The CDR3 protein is CASSQQIRGSSYEQYF. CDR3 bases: TGTGCCAGCAGCCAGCAGATACGGGGTTCCTCCTACGAGCAGTACTTC.

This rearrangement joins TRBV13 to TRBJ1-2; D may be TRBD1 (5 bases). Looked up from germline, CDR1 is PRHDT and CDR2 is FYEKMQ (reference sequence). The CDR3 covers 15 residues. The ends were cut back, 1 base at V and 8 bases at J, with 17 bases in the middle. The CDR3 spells CASSLEPGRNRGYTF. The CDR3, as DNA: TGTGCCAGCAGCTTAGAGCCAGGGAGGAATCGCGGCTACACCTTC.

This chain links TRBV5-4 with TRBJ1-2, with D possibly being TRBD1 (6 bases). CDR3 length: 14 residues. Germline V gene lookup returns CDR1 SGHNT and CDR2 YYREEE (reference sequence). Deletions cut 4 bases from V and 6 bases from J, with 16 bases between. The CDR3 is CASSPGGPKDGYTF. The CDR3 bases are TGTGCCAGCAGCCCGGGGGGGCCTAAGGATGGCTACACCTTC.

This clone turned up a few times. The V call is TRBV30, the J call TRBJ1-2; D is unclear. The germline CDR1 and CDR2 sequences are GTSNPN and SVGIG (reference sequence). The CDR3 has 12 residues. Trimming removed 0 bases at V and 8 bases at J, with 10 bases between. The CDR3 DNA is TGTGCCTGGAGTGTACGAGGGTTCGGCTACACCTTC. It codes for CAWSVRGFGYTF.

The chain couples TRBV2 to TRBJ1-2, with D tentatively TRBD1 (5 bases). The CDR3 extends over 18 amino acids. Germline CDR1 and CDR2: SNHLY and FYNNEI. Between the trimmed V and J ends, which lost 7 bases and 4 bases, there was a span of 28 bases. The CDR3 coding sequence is TGTGCCAGCATACGACGTTTATTAATGGGGCGACACCTCTATGGCTACACCTTC. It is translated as CASIRRLLMGRHLYGYTF.

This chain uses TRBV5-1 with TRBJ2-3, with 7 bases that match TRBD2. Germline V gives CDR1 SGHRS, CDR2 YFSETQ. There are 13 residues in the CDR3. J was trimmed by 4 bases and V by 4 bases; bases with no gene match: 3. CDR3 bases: TGCGCCAGCAGCGAGCGGGGACCAGATACGCAGTATTTT. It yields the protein CASSERGPDTQYF.

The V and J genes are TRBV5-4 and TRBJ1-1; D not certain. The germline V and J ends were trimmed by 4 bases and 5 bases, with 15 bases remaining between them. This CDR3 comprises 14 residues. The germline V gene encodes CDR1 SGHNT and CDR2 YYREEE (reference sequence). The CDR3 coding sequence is TGTGCCAGCAGCCCGCCCGGGGTCGGGACTGAAGCTTTCTTT. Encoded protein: CASSPPGVGTEAFF.

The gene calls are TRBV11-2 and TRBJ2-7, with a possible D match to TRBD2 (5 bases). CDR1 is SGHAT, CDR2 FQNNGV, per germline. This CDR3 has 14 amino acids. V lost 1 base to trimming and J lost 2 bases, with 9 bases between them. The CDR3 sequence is CASSLGFGAYEQYF. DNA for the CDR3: TGTGCCAGCAGCTTAGGGTTCGGGGCCTACGAGCAGTACTTC.

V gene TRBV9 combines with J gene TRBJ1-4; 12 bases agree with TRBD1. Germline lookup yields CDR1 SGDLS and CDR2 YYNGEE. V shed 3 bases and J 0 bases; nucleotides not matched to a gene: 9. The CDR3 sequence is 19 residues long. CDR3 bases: TGTGCCAGCAGCGGCGGGACAGGGGGCGGGGTAGCAACTAATGAAAAACTGTTTTTT. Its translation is CASSGGTGGGVATNEKLFF.

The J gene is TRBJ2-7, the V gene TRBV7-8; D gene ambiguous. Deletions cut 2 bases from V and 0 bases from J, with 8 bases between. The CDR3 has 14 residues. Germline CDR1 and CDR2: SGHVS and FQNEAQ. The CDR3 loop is CASSLTTISYEQYF. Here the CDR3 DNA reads TGTGCCAGCAGCTTAACAACAATCTCCTACGAGCAGTACTTC.

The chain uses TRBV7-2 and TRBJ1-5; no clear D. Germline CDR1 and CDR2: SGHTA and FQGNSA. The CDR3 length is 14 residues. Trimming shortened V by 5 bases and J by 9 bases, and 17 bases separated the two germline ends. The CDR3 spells CASSLMGLVGPQHF. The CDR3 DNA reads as TGTGCCAGCAGCCTGATGGGCCTCGTCGGGCCCCAGCATTTT.

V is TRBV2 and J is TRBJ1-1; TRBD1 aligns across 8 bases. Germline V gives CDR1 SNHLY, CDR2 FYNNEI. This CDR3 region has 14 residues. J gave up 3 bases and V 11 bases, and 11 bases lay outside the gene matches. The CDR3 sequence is CAGQGVFGYTEAFF. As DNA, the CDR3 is TGTGCCGGACAGGGCGTCTTCGGGTACACTGAAGCTTTCTTT.

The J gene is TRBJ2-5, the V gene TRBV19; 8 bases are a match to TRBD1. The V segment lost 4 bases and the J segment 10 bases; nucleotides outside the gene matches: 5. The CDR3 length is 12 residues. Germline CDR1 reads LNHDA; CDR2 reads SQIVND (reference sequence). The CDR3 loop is CASSTGGDGQYF. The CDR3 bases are TGTGCCAGTAGTACAGGGGGCGATGGCCAGTACTTC.

The CDR3 here is CASRAGGYGYTF. Written as DNA, the CDR3 is TGTGCCTCCCGGGCAGGAGGCTATGGCTACACCTTC. The J gene is TRBJ1-2, the V gene TRBV6-6; D is undetermined. From germline, CDR1 is MNHNY and CDR2 SVGAGI (reference sequence). V was pared by 11 bases and J by 4 bases, with 14 bases between. The CDR3 is made up of 12 amino acids.

CDR3 region: CASITAGGQAGELFF. CDR3 nucleotides: TGTGCCAGCATTACCGCGGGGGGGCAAGCCGGGGAGCTGTTTTTT. The chain joins TRBV28 to TRBJ2-2; TRBD2 matches at 9 bases. This CDR3 comprises 15 residues. With V trimmed by 7 bases and J by 6 bases, 9 bases remained unmatched. CDR1 is MDHEN and CDR2 is SYDVKM in the germline V gene.